The clone carrying this TCR beta chain showed up just once. Authors' processing steps: Quantification of nucleated cells was approximated via reference gene primer amplification. Libraries were prepared by immunoSEQ multiplex PCR; TCRdb keeps only in-frame clonotypes and omits some of them. Clonal size and the V and J genes are those of that table, whereas D and trimming came from the DNA. This sample has about 78,000 clones, with roughly 86% found just once. The sample comes from a study of blood T cell repertoires in COVID-19. At the level of the study: Samples representing acute and convalescent COVID-19 were sourced from the United States, Italy and Spain. In each case, the material was cDNA or gDNA derived from T cells, B-cell-depleted T cells, or PBMCs.

Trimming cost V 7 bases and J 10 bases; bases outside gene matches: 7. The CDR3 has 13 amino acids. Looked up from germline, CDR1 is LNHDA and CDR2 is SQIVND (reference sequence). The sample consisted of peripheral blood. The TCR comes from a man aged 50 or older with active or convalescent COVID-19. The rearrangement uses TRBV19 and TRBJ1-6; 7 bases fit TRBD1. This CDR3 reads CASKEGARSPLHF. CDR3 nucleotides: TGTGCCAGTAAGGAGGGGGCAAGGTCACCCCTCCACTTT.